This T cell receptor beta chain was obtained from a study of CD8 T cells in ankylosing spondylitis. Broader study findings: Blood from ankylosing spondylitis patients appeared to carry a characteristic roughly eight-variant TCR beta motif. Clones linked to disease were reported to show significant enrichment in matched ankylosing spondylitis synovial fluid.

Researchers built TCR beta libraries using quantitative 5'-RACE with molecular barcodes. MiXCR, applied by TCRdb to the 5' RACE reads, yields one record per CDR3 protein. The table lists approximately 260,000 distinct CDR3 sequences, about a sixth of them singletons. On this clonotype: The antigen remains undetermined.

V was trimmed by 0 bases and J by 3 bases, leaving 8 bases between them. This CDR3 contains 14 residues. Germline V gene sequence: CDR1 SGHDT, CDR2 YYEEEE. The sample was blood, either unsorted or a sorted T cell fraction (not recorded which). The chain is built from TRBV5-6 and TRBJ2-3; D gene uncertain. The receptor was derived from a male donor with ankylosing spondylitis or in good health (not recorded which). The CDR3 DNA sequence: TGTGCCAGCAGCTTGGAGCTCGAAACAGATACGCAGTATTTT. Translating it yields CASSLELETDTQYF.